The rows below give T cell receptor beta chains drawn from one sample of a study of cytomegalovirus exposure and HLA in healthy donors. The data were produced by immunoSEQ multiplex PCR, yet TCRdb's version contains in-frame clones alone and is incomplete. Among about 99,000 clones listed, almost 80% were seen once. The source material was PBMCs. These receptors all stem from a man between 60 and 70 years old in good health and CMV-seropositive. The CDR3 runs from the conserved cysteine through the conserved F or W. D genes are given only for firm matches. Some rows have no size entry. The others give once, few or many, or a class for an expanded clone.

D	size	V	J	DNA	CDR3
NA	few	TRBV9	TRBJ1-1	TGTGCCAGCAGCGTGACAGAGAACACTGAAGCTTTCTTT	CASSVTENTEAFF
NA	NA	TRBV19	TRBJ2-1	TGTGCCAGTAGTATAAGAGGGAATGAGCAGTTCTTC	CASSIRGNEQFF
TRBD1	NA	TRBV29-1	TRBJ1-2	TGCAGCGTGGGGACAGGGGGTAAATATGGCTACACCTTC	CSVGTGGKYGYTF
NA	NA	TRBV2	TRBJ1-4	TGTGCCAGCAGGCTGGACAGAGCAACTAATGAAAAACTGTTTTTT	CASRLDRATNEKLFF
TRBD1	NA	TRBV10-1	TRBJ2-7	TGCGCCAGCAGTGAGGGACAGGGGCTGCTTAAACAGTACTTC	CASSEGQGLLKQYF
TRBD1	NA	TRBV5-1	TRBJ1-1	TGCGCCAGCTTACAGGGGGCCGCGAACACTGAAGCTTTCTTT	CASLQGAANTEAFF
TRBD1	NA	TRBV29-1	TRBJ1-2	TGCAGCGTTGAAGCCCGGGACAGGGACTACTATGGCTACACCTTC	CSVEARDRDYYGYTF
TRBD1	NA	TRBV30	TRBJ1-6	TGTGCCTGGAGTCGGGACAGTAATAATTCACCCCTCCACTTT	CAWSRDSNNSPLHF
NA	NA	TRBV4-1	TRBJ1-4	TGCGCCAGCAGCCAATCGGACAGCTCTAATGAAAAACTGTTTTTT	CASSQSDSSNEKLFF
NA	NA	TRBV30	TRBJ1-2	TGTGCCTGGAGTGTCGGGGCAGGGGAAAACTATGGCTACACCTTC	CAWSVGAGENYGYTF
NA	NA	TRBV28	TRBJ1-6	TGTGCCAGCAGTTTATGGAGTGGCTCCTATAATTCACCCCTCCACTTT	CASSLWSGSYNSPLHF
NA	NA	TRBV20-1	TRBJ2-3	TGCAGTGCTAATCGAGTCGATACGCAGTATTTT	CSANRVDTQYF
TRBD2	NA	TRBV5-1	TRBJ2-5	TGCGCCAGCAGCCCCGGACTAGCGGGGGTTCAAGAGACCCAGTACTTC	CASSPGLAGVQETQYF
TRBD2	NA	TRBV11-3	TRBJ2-1	TGTGCCAGCAGCTTCGGACTAGCGGGGGGGAATGAGCAGTTCTTC	CASSFGLAGGNEQFF
NA	once	TRBV10-1	TRBJ1-5	TGCGCCAGCAGTGAGAGCGGCAATCAGCCCCAGCATTTT	CASSESGNQPQHF
NA	NA	TRBV7-9	TRBJ1-5	TGTGCCAGCAGCTTAGACGGGACAATCCCAGGCAATCAGCCCCAGCATTTT	CASSLDGTIPGNQPQHF
NA	NA	TRBV6-5	TRBJ1-1	TGTGCCAGCAGAGAGACAGTGAACACTGAAGCTTTCTTT	CASRETVNTEAFF
NA	NA	TRBV18	TRBJ2-7	TGTGCCAGCTCACCTCTCGGGGGGCTCGAGCAGTACTTC	CASSPLGGLEQYF
NA	NA	TRBV19	TRBJ1-1	TGTGCCAGTAGCACGCCGGGGGGGCGCACTGAAGCTTTCTTT	CASSTPGGRTEAFF
TRBD1	once	TRBV19	TRBJ2-7	TGTGCCAGTAGTACCTCGGGACAGACCTACGAGCAGTACTTC	CASSTSGQTYEQYF
TRBD1	few	TRBV29-1	TRBJ1-1	TGCAGCGTTGAGTCGACAGGGGAAGAAGCTTTCTTT	CSVESTGEEAFF
NA	NA	TRBV5-1	TRBJ1-2	TGCGCCAGCAGCCCGGAAGCCGGGGGAGACTATGGCTACACCTTC	CASSPEAGGDYGYTF
TRBD1	NA	TRBV5-4	TRBJ1-2	TGTGCCAGCAGCTTGCAGGGGGCGCAGGCCTATGGCTACACCTTC	CASSLQGAQAYGYTF
NA	NA	TRBV19	TRBJ2-1	TGTGCCAGTATACAAACTTGGCAGGCTACTGATGAGCAGTTCTTC	CASIQTWQATDEQFF